The source of this T cell receptor (beta chain) is a study of CD8+ T cells in alopecia areata. Findings and limits, study-wide: In scalp samples, resident alphabeta T cells of normal skin are also sequenced. Lesional scalp, notably in alopecia totalis/universalis, had clonality above that of normal scalp. Unlike in mice, where it was clearer, TCR sharing across patients was less clear, possibly HLA-related.

Germline CDR1 is SSHAT and CDR2 is FNYEAQ (reference sequence). V gave up 5 bases and J gave up 5 bases, with 12 bases separating them. CDR3 length: 13 amino acids. The researchers isolated CD4+ and CD8+ T cells from PBMCs by sorting. About this clone: Its matching antigen is unknown.

In each case, RNA was isolated and then reverse transcribed into cDNA as the sequencing template. Repertoires were generated with immunoSEQ multiplex PCR, while TCRdb's copy carries only in-frame clones and drops some. The sample shows 110,000 or so clones, around 64% of them seen only once. The sequenced sample consisted of CD4+ T cells sorted from blood. The chain has TRBV7-7 and TRBJ2-5; D uncertain. The sequence came from a human donor in good health. CDR3 DNA sequence: TGTGCCAGCAGCCGTCTCCGGCAGGAGACCCAGTACTTC. It is translated as CASSRLRQETQYF.